These T cell receptor beta chains were read from a single sample in a study of blood T cell repertoires in COVID-19. Method: immunoSEQ multiplex PCR; TCRdb's copy keeps in-frame clones and lacks some. Among 450,000 or so clones listed, roughly 90% were seen once. What was sequenced was peripheral blood. The origin of the receptors is a young man with COVID-19, enrolled during active disease. Each CDR3 is given with its conserved first and last residue. The D gene is left open where the match is weak. Rows may omit the clone size; those that give it use once, few, many or a size class.

NA	NA	TRBJ1-1	TRBV4-2	CASSRGQGTEAFF	TGTGCCAGCAGCCGCGGCCAGGGGACTGAAGCTTTCTTT
NA	NA	TRBJ1-5	TRBV27	CASSSPNQPQHF	TGTGCCAGCAGTTCTCCCAATCAGCCCCAGCATTTT
NA	TRBD1	TRBJ2-5	TRBV2	CASGDRVETQYF	TGTGCCAGCGGGGACAGGGTTGAGACCCAGTACTTC
NA	NA	TRBJ2-2	TRBV4-2	CASSHGDRDFAGELFF	TGTGCCAGCAGCCACGGGGATCGGGACTTTGCCGGGGAGCTGTTTTTT
few	NA	TRBJ1-1	TRBV2	CASSEALGRTEAFF	TGTGCCAGCAGTGAAGCTTTGGGGAGAACTGAAGCTTTCTTT
NA	NA	TRBJ2-6	TRBV21-1	CASSRDRGEPGANVLTF	TGTGCCAGCAGCAGGGACAGGGGAGAACCTGGGGCCAACGTCCTGACTTTC
NA	NA	TRBJ2-1	TRBV18	CASSPQDSYNEQFF	TGTGCCAGCTCACCTCAAGACAGCTACAATGAGCAGTTCTTC
NA	TRBD1	TRBJ1-5	TRBV30	CAWSPGQGGNQPQHF	TGTGCCTGGAGTCCCGGACAGGGCGGCAATCAGCCCCAGCATTTT
NA	TRBD1	TRBJ1-2	TRBV6-5	CASSRAGTGVTGYTF	TGTGCCAGCAGCCGCGCCGGGACAGGGGTGACTGGCTACACCTTC
NA	NA	TRBJ2-3	TRBV4-1	CASSQVGVPADTQYF	TGCGCCAGCAGCCAAGTCGGGGTTCCGGCAGATACGCAGTATTTT
NA	TRBD2	TRBJ2-1	TRBV24-1	CATSPSGTTASYNEQFF	TGTGCCACCTCTCCTAGCGGGACAACTGCCTCCTACAATGAGCAGTTCTTC
NA	TRBD1	TRBJ2-7	TRBV29-1	CSVARTGKTYEQYF	TGCAGTGTGGCCCGGACAGGGAAGACCTACGAGCAGTACTTC
NA	TRBD1	TRBJ2-3	TRBV4-1	CASSQAGQTTDTQYF	TGCGCCAGCAGCCAAGCGGGACAGACCACAGATACGCAGTATTTT
NA	TRBD1	TRBJ1-4	TRBV7-9	CASTPTGVNEKLFF	TGTGCCAGCACCCCGACAGGGGTGAATGAAAAACTGTTTTTT
NA	TRBD1	TRBJ2-3	TRBV5-1	CASTLGGTGVTDTQYF	TGCGCCAGCACTCTCGGCGGGACAGGGGTAACAGATACGCAGTATTTT
NA	NA	TRBJ1-5	TRBV18	CASSPQTGDQPQHF	TGTGCCAGCTCACCCCAGACAGGTGATCAGCCCCAGCATTTT
NA	NA	TRBJ2-1	TRBV6-5	CASKGAQIKNNEQFF	TGTGCCAGCAAGGGAGCGCAAATCAAAAACAATGAGCAGTTCTTC
NA	TRBD2	TRBJ2-2	TRBV6-5	CASSEAGGLPGELFF	TGTGCCAGTTCCGAAGCGGGAGGGCTTCCCGGGGAGCTGTTTTTT
NA	TRBD1	TRBJ1-1	TRBV19	CASGGTGEAFF	TGTGCCAGTGGTGGGACAGGGGAAGCTTTCTTT
few	TRBD2	TRBJ2-2	TRBV19	CASSISGSTSGELFF	TGTGCCAGTAGTATAAGCGGGAGTACCTCCGGGGAGCTGTTTTTT
NA	TRBD2	TRBJ2-1	TRBV6-6	CATTPGGTYNEQFF	TGTGCCACCACCCCCGGGGGGACGTACAATGAGCAGTTCTTC
NA	NA	TRBJ2-1	TRBV30	CAWGRDYNEQFF	TGTGCCTGGGGCCGGGACTACAATGAGCAGTTCTTC
NA	TRBD1	TRBJ2-7	TRBV14	CASSQGQGIYEQYF	TGTGCCAGCAGCCAAGGACAGGGGATATACGAGCAGTACTTC
NA	NA	TRBJ2-7	TRBV2	CASSEAHTGGLREQYF	TGTGCCAGCAGTGAAGCGCATACCGGGGGATTACGCGAGCAGTACTTC
NA	TRBD2	TRBJ2-2	TRBV5-6	CASSPGTSGRYDTGELFF	TGTGCCAGCAGCCCCGGGACTAGCGGGAGATACGACACCGGGGAGCTGTTTTTT
NA	NA	TRBJ2-7	TRBV11-3	CASSLAGSYEQYF	TGTGCCAGCAGCCTAGCAGGATCCTACGAGCAGTACTTC
NA	NA	TRBJ2-5	TRBV3-1/TRBV3-2	CASSQRGGETQYF	TGTGCCAGCAGCCAGCGGGGAGGTGAGACCCAGTACTTC
once	NA	TRBJ1-1	TRBV6-2/TRBV6-3	CASSYDQGNPEAFF	TGTGCCAGCAGTTACGATCAGGGGAACCCTGAAGCTTTCTTT
NA	NA	TRBJ1-1	TRBV3-1/TRBV3-2	CASSQVTGNTEAFF	TGTGCCAGCAGCCAAGTAACAGGGAACACTGAAGCTTTCTTT
NA	NA	TRBJ1-1	TRBV9	CASSGGLSTEAFF	TGTGCCAGCAGCGGGGGGCTGAGCACTGAAGCTTTCTTT
NA	NA	TRBJ1-5	TRBV4-2	CASSQDTGGTNQPQHF	TGTGCCAGCAGCCAAGATACAGGCGGAACTAATCAGCCCCAGCATTTT
NA	TRBD1	TRBJ1-5	TRBV7-6	CASSQGQGDQPQHF	TGTGCCAGCAGCCAAGGACAGGGGGATCAGCCCCAGCATTTT
few	TRBD1	TRBJ1-2	TRBV19	CASSSGTGDGYTF	TGTGCCAGTAGTTCCGGGACAGGGGACGGCTACACCTTC
NA	NA	TRBJ2-7	TRBV19	CASSMGASSYEQYF	TGTGCCAGTAGTATGGGGGCTAGCTCCTACGAGCAGTACTTC
NA	NA	TRBJ2-7	TRBV4-1	CASSQNERTESSYEQYF	TGCGCCAGCAGCCAGAACGAGAGGACAGAGAGCTCCTACGAGCAGTACTTC
NA	NA	TRBJ2-7	TRBV6-1	CASSEAPRYEQYF	TGTGCCAGCAGTGAAGCTCCCAGGTACGAGCAGTACTTC
NA	NA	TRBJ1-1	TRBV10-2	CASRVWGENTEAFF	TGCGCCAGCAGGGTATGGGGGGAGAACACTGAAGCTTTCTTT
NA	TRBD2	TRBJ2-1	TRBV19	CASSYPGTSGAYNEQFF	TGTGCCAGTAGTTACCCCGGGACTAGCGGGGCCTACAATGAGCAGTTCTTC
NA	TRBD1	TRBJ1-5	TRBV7-3	CASSEGAGRYNQPQHF	TGTGCCAGCAGCGAGGGGGCGGGGCGATACAATCAGCCCCAGCATTTT
NA	NA	TRBJ1-1	TRBV7-9	CASSPHRDSNTEAFF	TGTGCCAGCAGCCCTCACCGGGATTCGAACACTGAAGCTTTCTTT
NA	TRBD1	TRBJ2-2	TRBV6-5	CASRHGQGANGELFF	TGTGCCAGCAGGCATGGACAGGGGGCGAACGGGGAGCTGTTTTTT
NA	TRBD1	TRBJ1-2	TRBV19	CASSILSGQGRTYGYTF	TGTGCCAGTAGTATTCTATCGGGACAGGGAAGAACCTATGGCTACACCTTC
once	NA	TRBJ1-1	TRBV7-2	CASSLLAQMNTEAFF	TGTGCCAGCAGCTTACTGGCACAGATGAACACTGAAGCTTTCTTT
NA	NA	TRBJ2-2	TRBV6-5	CASSYGESTGELFF	TGTGCCAGCAGTTACGGGGAGTCCACCGGGGAGCTGTTTTTT
NA	NA	TRBJ2-5	TRBV9	CASSVGKGGNQETQYF	TGTGCCAGCAGCGTTGGAAAAGGGGGTAACCAAGAGACCCAGTACTTC
NA	TRBD1	TRBJ1-2	TRBV19	CATRRQGVYGYTF	TGTGCCACCCGACGACAGGGCGTCTATGGCTACACCTTC
NA	TRBD2	TRBJ2-5	TRBV6-5	CASLAGGPRETQYF	TGTGCCAGCTTAGCGGGAGGGCCTAGGGAGACCCAGTACTTC
once	TRBD1	TRBJ2-5	TRBV7-2	CASSLYGTGGFGETQYF	TGTGCCAGCAGCTTATATGGGACAGGGGGATTTGGAGAGACCCAGTACTTC
NA	NA	TRBJ1-1	TRBV10-3	CAISGPGRVGTEAFF	TGTGCCATCAGTGGCCCGGGAAGGGTGGGCACTGAAGCTTTCTTT
once	NA	TRBJ2-7	TRBV7-2	CASSSSPVHEQYF	TGTGCCAGCAGCTCCTCCCCAGTGCACGAGCAGTACTTC
NA	TRBD1	TRBJ1-4	TRBV28	CASSPNRGLQEKLFF	TGTGCCAGCAGTCCCAACAGGGGGCTACAAGAAAAACTGTTTTTT
NA	TRBD1	TRBJ2-1	TRBV6-5	CASRVPGQRSSEQFF	TGTGCCAGCAGAGTACCGGGACAGAGGAGTAGTGAGCAGTTCTTC
NA	TRBD1	TRBJ2-1	TRBV18	CASATGQAPYNEQFF	TGTGCCAGCGCTACAGGACAGGCCCCCTACAATGAGCAGTTCTTC
once	TRBD2	TRBJ2-5	TRBV11-3	CASSQNSGRTETQYF	TGTGCCAGCAGCCAGAATAGCGGGAGAACTGAGACCCAGTACTTC